The 8 T cell receptor beta chains below were found in one sample sequenced in a study of T cell changes during pregnancy in multiple sclerosis. Sequencing was performed with immunoSEQ multiplex PCR; in TCRdb, only in-frame clones are kept and a portion is missing. Counted here are 60,000 to 85,000 clones, 92% occurring once; the ten biggest clones make up around 1.3%. This specimen consisted of peripheral blood, obtained in the second trimester of pregnancy. These receptors were obtained from a female donor in good health, enrolled as a control in a pregnancy study.

The rearrangement uses TRBV7-2 and TRBJ2-7; the match to TRBD2 covers 7 bases. The CDR3 covers 15 residues. CDR1 and CDR2 (germline): SGHTA, FQGNSA. J was trimmed by 0 bases and V by 5 bases; bases with no gene match: 7. The CDR3 protein is CASSRRDYFSYEQYF. CDR3 nucleotide sequence: TGTGCCAGCAGCCGTCGGGACTACTTCTCCTACGAGCAGTACTTC.

The gene calls are TRBV11-2 and TRBJ2-7; the D gene is possibly TRBD1 (6 bases). Germline values: CDR1 SGHAT, CDR2 FQNNGV. The ends were cut back, 3 bases at V and 2 bases at J, with 14 bases in the middle. The CDR3 extends over 15 amino acids. This CDR3 reads CASSFTGQLTYEQYF. Here the CDR3 DNA reads TGTGCCAGCAGCTTCACTGGACAGTTAACCTACGAGCAGTACTTC.

The genes are TRBV18 and TRBJ2-3; 7 bases align to TRBD1. The CDR3 has 15 residues. CDR1 and CDR2 from the germline V gene are KGHSH and LQKENI. Trimming cost V 3 bases and J 5 bases; bases outside gene matches: 8. The CDR3 loop reads CASSPSTGTGDTQYF. The CDR3 DNA is TGTGCCAGCTCACCCTCGACAGGGACGGGAGATACGCAGTATTTT.

The rearrangement joins TRBV27 to TRBJ1-2; D gene uncertain. The germline CDR1 and CDR2 sequences are MNHEY and SMNVEV (reference sequence). This CDR3 comprises 11 residues. The ends were cut back, 10 bases at V and 6 bases at J, with 12 bases in the middle. The CDR3 DNA sequence: TGTGCCACGAAGAAGAGGGATGGCTACACCTTC. Encoded protein: CATKKRDGYTF.

The J gene is TRBJ2-7, the V gene TRBV11-2; 9 bases map to TRBD1. CDR1 is SGHAT, CDR2 FQNNGV, per germline. The length of the CDR3 is 13 residues. V shed 5 bases and J 4 bases; nucleotides not matched to a gene: 3. The CDR3 DNA reads TGTGCCAGCAGCCTTGGGACAGGGTACGAGCAGTACTTC. This encodes CASSLGTGYEQYF.

The chain combines TRBV19 with TRBJ2-4, with TRBD1 identical over 8 bases. The CDR3 consists of 14 residues. Trimming cost V 4 bases and J 6 bases; bases outside gene matches: 5. The V gene's germline CDR1 is LNHDA and CDR2 SQIVND (reference sequence). The CDR3 loop is CASSTGQGPNIQYF. The CDR3 nucleotides read TGTGCCAGTAGTACCGGACAGGGCCCAAACATTCAGTACTTC.

The chain employs TRBV2 and TRBJ1-1; D possibly corresponds to TRBD1 (6 bases). Germline CDR1 SNHLY, CDR2 FYNNEI. V was pared by 3 bases and J by 2 bases, with 13 bases between. The CDR3 has 15 residues. The CDR3 here is CASSDNVDSNTEAFF. The CDR3 bases are TGTGCCAGCAGTGATAACGTGGACAGTAACACTGAAGCTTTCTTT.

The chain carries TRBV14 and TRBJ2-1; D possibly corresponds to TRBD2 (7 bases). This CDR3 has 17 amino acids. V lost 4 bases and J lost 8, with 24 bases in between. Germline V lookup: CDR1 SGHDN, CDR2 FVKESK. CDR3 bases: TGTGCCAGCAGCCCTTGGCCCCGGGGGGCCCCCTCCTATGAGCAGTTCTTC. Protein sequence: CASSPWPRGAPSYEQFF.